This entry lists 20 T cell receptor beta chains sequenced from one sample in a study of T cells after yellow fever vaccination (dated by TCRdb to 2018 to 2020). The meaning of the sample's treatment or condition label: live attenuated yellow fever vaccine strain. The method behind the library was 5' RACE. The sequencing machine was an Illumina NovaSeq 6000. In-frame beta chains were kept once TCRdb had trimmed the public reads at Q25 with fastp and called clones with MiXCR. Under each unique CDR3 protein, matching rows form one entry showing the most common genes and DNA. The table for this sample lists 120,000 or so distinct CDR3 sequences; 13% to 15% of them were counted only once. Of the sample, roughly 44% falls within the top ten clones. The starting material was CD8+ T cells sorted from PBMCs, obtained 5 days after the yellow fever booster vaccination. These receptors originate from a man aged 18 to 29 who received the YFV17D yellow fever vaccine.

There are many counts of this clonotype. The CDR3 sequence is CASTQGGGGPDTQYF. The DNA of the CDR3 is TGTGCCAGCACCCAGGGTGGCGGGGGGCCTGATACGCAGTATTTT. This chain uses TRBV7-9 with TRBJ2-3; 8 bases map to TRBD2. Germline loops: CDR1 SEHNR, CDR2 FQNEAQ (reference sequence). The CDR3 contains 15 residues. Trimming cost V 7 bases and J 6 bases; bases outside gene matches: 12. The entire variable domain, with the rest obtained from reference TRBV7-9 and TRBJ2-3, is as follows: DTGVSQNPRHKITKRGQNVTFRCDPISEHNRLYWYRQTLGQGPEFLTYFQNEAQLEKSRLLSDRFSAERPKGSFSTLEIQRTEQGDSAMYLCASTQGGGGPDTQYFGPGTRLTVL.

This clonotype was detected a few times. The chain employs TRBV20-1 and TRBJ2-1; the D call may be TRBD1 or TRBD2 (6 bases each). With 0 bases removed from V and 0 bases from J, the gap between germline ends came to 12 bases. Germline V gene lookup returns CDR1 DFQATT and CDR2 SNEGSKA (reference sequence). The CDR3 has 16 amino acids. This chain's CDR3 is CSARDPSGASYNEQFF. The DNA of the CDR3 is TGCAGTGCTAGAGATCCCTCGGGGGCCTCCTACAATGAGCAGTTCTTC.

This clonotype was seen a handful of times. The chain couples TRBV25-1 to TRBJ2-7; possible D gene TRBD1, 5 bases. Germline lookup yields CDR1 MGHDK and CDR2 SYGVNS. CDR3 length: 15 residues. V lost 9 bases to trimming and J lost 0 bases, with 18 bases between them. The CDR3 sequence: CASFVLGRDSYEQYF. As DNA, the CDR3 is TGTGCCAGTTTTGTCTTGGGCAGGGACTCCTACGAGCAGTACTTC.

V usage is TRBV15 and J usage is TRBJ2-1, with 8 bases aligning to TRBD2. CDR1 is LNHNV and CDR2 is YYDKDF in the germline V gene (reference sequence). V lost 4 bases to trimming and J lost 8 bases; unmatched junction nucleotides: 4. There are 13 residues in the CDR3. The CDR3 reads CATSTGGHDEQFF. The CDR3 DNA is TGTGCCACCAGCACGGGGGGGCACGATGAGCAGTTCTTC.

In its sample, this clonotype was seen a few times. J is TRBJ1-6 and V is TRBV5-6; possibly TRBD1 for D (5 bases). Germline CDR1 is SGHDT and CDR2 is YYEEEE. The V end was cut by 2 bases, the J end by 9 bases, with 12 bases between. The CDR3 totals 14 residues. CDR3 sequence reads: CASSLRRGISPLHF. CDR3 nucleotide sequence: TGTGCCAGCAGCTTAAGGAGGGGAATTTCACCCCTCCACTTT. Supplemented by reference TRBV5-6 and TRBJ1-6, the full variable domain reads DAGVTQSPTHLIKTRGQQVTLRCSPKSGHDTVSWYQQALGQGPQFIFQYYEEEERQRGNFPDRFSGHQFPNYSSELNVNALLLGDSALYLCASSLRRGISPLHFGNGTRLTVT.

The chain carries TRBV27 and TRBJ1-1; maybe TRBD1 (5 bases). Trimming took 1 base from V and 3 from J, leaving 12 bases between them. The CDR3 runs 15 residues. From germline, CDR1 is MNHEY and CDR2 SMNVEV (reference sequence). The CDR3 is CASSLFPGLDTEAFF. In DNA, the CDR3 is TGTGCCAGCAGTTTATTTCCGGGGCTCGACACTGAAGCTTTCTTT.

Only a few counts were recorded for this clonotype. This sequence joins TRBV12-3 or TRBV12-4 and TRBJ2-6; no firm D call. The CDR3 loop spans 15 amino acids. V was clipped by 4 bases and J by 0 bases, with 7 bases between them. The CDR3 sequence: CASSSTYSGANVLTF. For the CDR3, the DNA is TGTGCCAGCAGTTCAACCTACTCTGGGGCCAACGTCCTGACTTTC.

The gene calls are TRBV9 and TRBJ2-5, with 8 bases that match TRBD2. V dropped 2 bases and J dropped 5; count of bases not matched to a gene: 8. The CDR3 loop spans 15 amino acids. The V gene's germline CDR1 is SGDLS and CDR2 YYNGEE. The CDR3 nucleotides are TGTGCCAGCAGCGTCAGACTAGCGAGTATGGAGACCCAGTACTTC. This codes for CASSVRLASMETQYF.

This clonotype appeared a few times. V is TRBV5-1 and J is TRBJ2-2; no reliable D call. Per the germline V gene, CDR1 is SGHRS and CDR2 is YFSETQ. The CDR3 consists of 15 residues. V was shortened by 0 bases and J by 5 bases, with 11 bases between the two germline ends. The CDR3 region has the DNA TGCGCCAGCAGCTTGGAGGAACCGTGGACCGGGGAGCTGTTTTTT. Its translation is CASSLEEPWTGELFF.

The CDR3 nucleotides are TGTGCCAGCAGCTTGACAGCGCCTACCGGGGAGCTGTTTTTT. It is translated as CASSLTAPTGELFF. The chain is built from TRBV7-3 and TRBJ2-2, with D possibly matching TRBD1 (5 bases). The V gene lost 3 bases and the J gene lost 5 bases, with 10 bases spanning the gap. Per germline, CDR1 SGHTA and CDR2 FQGTGA. The CDR3 is 14 amino acids.

This clonotype appeared many times. V and J are TRBV6-5 and TRBJ1-5; maybe TRBD1 (5 bases). The CDR3 is 14 amino acids. Trimming shortened V by 2 bases and J by 0 bases, and 5 bases separated the two germline ends. Germline CDR1 reads MNHEY; CDR2 reads SVGAGI. As DNA, the CDR3 is TGTGCCAGCAGTTACAGGGGTAGCAATCAGCCCCAGCATTTT. This codes for CASSYRGSNQPQHF.

In its sample, this clonotype was seen a few times. The chain combines TRBV28 with TRBJ2-3, with D unclear. V lost 8 bases and J 2 bases, leaving 20 bases between the germline ends. CDR3 length: 16 amino acids. Per the germline V gene, CDR1 is MDHEN and CDR2 is SYDVKM. This chain's CDR3 is CASFSGPYPATDTQYF. The DNA for the CDR3 is TGTGCCAGCTTCTCCGGACCTTACCCTGCCACAGATACGCAGTATTTT.

This clonotype was observed a few times. V is TRBV29-1 and J is TRBJ2-7, with 9 bases that match TRBD1. Germline CDR1 reads SQVTM; CDR2 reads ANQGSEA. With V trimmed by 6 bases and J by 2 bases, 5 bases remained unmatched. The CDR3 extends over 13 amino acids. CDR3 sequence reads: CSVPGQGPYEQYF. The CDR3 DNA reads as TGCAGCGTCCCGGGACAGGGACCCTACGAGCAGTACTTC.

This clonotype was seen ten or more times. This chain connects TRBV10-3 to TRBJ2-7; perhaps TRBD1 as D (6 bases). CDR3 length: 18 residues. The V and J ends lost 3 bases and 0 bases respectively, with 21 bases between them. CDR1 is ENHRY, CDR2 SYGVKD, per germline. The CDR3 protein is CAISDLTTGKMGSYEQYF. CDR3 nucleotides: TGTGCCATCAGTGATCTTACCACAGGGAAGATGGGCTCCTACGAGCAGTACTTC.

This clonotype showed up just a few times. The DNA of the CDR3 is TGCGCCAGCAGCCAAGATGCAGTTGAAGCTTTCTTT. It yields the protein CASSQDAVEAFF. The chain links TRBV4-1 to TRBJ1-1; D gene uncertain. Per germline, CDR1 MGHRA and CDR2 YSYEKL. Trimming left V 0 bases short and J 7 bases short, with 6 bases between. The CDR3 loop spans 12 amino acids.

This clonotype turned up a few times. The chain carries TRBV6-5 and TRBJ2-5, with 10 nucleotides matching TRBD2. The CDR3 is made up of 15 amino acids. V shed 10 bases and J 7 bases; nucleotides not matched to a gene: 15. Germline V gene data show CDR1 as MNHEY and CDR2 as SVGAGI. In nucleotides, the CDR3 is TGTGCCACCCACCCTAGCGGGGGTACCGGGGGGACCCAGTACTTC. Protein: CATHPSGGTGGTQYF.

The rearrangement links TRBV27 to TRBJ1-5; D is unclear. This CDR3 spans 14 amino acids. Germline assignment: CDR1 MNHEY and CDR2 SMNVEV (reference sequence). V was clipped by 0 bases and J by 9 bases, with 12 bases between them. The CDR3 DNA is TGTGCCAGCAGTTTATCAGGAGCTCACGCGCCCCAGCATTTT. Amino acids: CASSLSGAHAPQHF.

J is TRBJ2-5 and V is TRBV13; 8 nucleotides agree with TRBD2. Per germline, CDR1 PRHDT and CDR2 FYEKMQ (reference sequence). The CDR3 contains 16 residues. The J segment lost 5 bases and the V segment lost 5 bases, leaving 13 bases of the junction unmatched. The CDR3 sequence: CASSNGLAGTGETQYF. The CDR3 DNA reads as TGTGCCAGCAGCAACGGACTAGCAGGGACTGGGGAGACCCAGTACTTC.

The rearrangement links TRBV12-3 or TRBV12-4 to TRBJ2-5; D might be TRBD1 or TRBD2, each matching 6 bases. V lost 5 bases and J 1 base, leaving 11 bases between the germline ends. The CDR3 has 14 residues. CDR3 protein: CASSGEGGQETQYF. In DNA form, the CDR3 reads TGTGCCAGCAGTGGAGAGGGGGGCCAAGAGACCCAGTACTTC.

This clonotype has only a few counts. The V gene is TRBV6-1, the J gene TRBJ2-7; TRBD2 aligns across 7 bases. The germline V gene encodes CDR1 MNHNS and CDR2 SASEGT. Germline trimming cut 5 bases from V and 1 base from J; bases unmatched to any gene: 11. This CDR3 comprises 16 residues. The CDR3, as DNA: TGTGCCAGCAGTCCCCCGCCGGGACTACTATCCTACGAGCAGTACGTC. Residues: CASSPPPGLLSYEQYV.